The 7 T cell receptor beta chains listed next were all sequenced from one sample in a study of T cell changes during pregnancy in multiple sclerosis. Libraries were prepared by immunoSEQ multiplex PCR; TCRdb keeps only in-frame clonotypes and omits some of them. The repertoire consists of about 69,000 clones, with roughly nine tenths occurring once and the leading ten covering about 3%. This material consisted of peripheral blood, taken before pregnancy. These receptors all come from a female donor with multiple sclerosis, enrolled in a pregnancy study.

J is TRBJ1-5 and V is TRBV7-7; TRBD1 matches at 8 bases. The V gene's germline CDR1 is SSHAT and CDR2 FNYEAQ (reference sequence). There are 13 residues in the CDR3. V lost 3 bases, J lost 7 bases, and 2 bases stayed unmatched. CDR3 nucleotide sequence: TGTGCCAGCAGCTTGGACAGGGAGCAGCCCCAGCATTTT. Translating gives CASSLDREQPQHF.

CDR3 DNA sequence: TGTGCCAGCAGCTGTACGGGAGGGGACGATACGCAGTATTTT. As protein: CASSCTGGDDTQYF. This chain uses TRBV12-1 with TRBJ2-3; the D call of TRBD2 is as the table states it, not checked on the DNA. TRBV12-1 is a recognized pseudogene. The CDR3 covers 14 residues.

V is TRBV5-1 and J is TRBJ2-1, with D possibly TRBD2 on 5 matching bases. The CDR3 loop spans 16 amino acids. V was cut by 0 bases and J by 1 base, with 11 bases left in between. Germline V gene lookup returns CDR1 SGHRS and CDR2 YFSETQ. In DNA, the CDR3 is TGCGCCAGCAGCTTGGCCCCAGCGGATTCCTACAATGAGCAGTTCTTC. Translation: CASSLAPADSYNEQFF.

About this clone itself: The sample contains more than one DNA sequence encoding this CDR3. Here the CDR3 DNA reads TGTGCCAGCAGTTTGGGACTAGCGGGGTACAATGAGCAGTTCTTC. Translation gives CASSLGLAGYNEQFF. The J gene is TRBJ2-1, the V gene TRBV7-2, with 13 bases lining up with TRBD2. Trimming took 6 bases from V and 4 from J; bases not matched to a gene: 3. The germline CDR1 and CDR2 sequences are SGHTA and FQGNSA. The CDR3 has 15 residues.

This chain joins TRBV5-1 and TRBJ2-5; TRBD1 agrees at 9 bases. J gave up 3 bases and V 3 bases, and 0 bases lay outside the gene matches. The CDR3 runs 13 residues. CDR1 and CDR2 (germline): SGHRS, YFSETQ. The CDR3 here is CASSWDREETQYF. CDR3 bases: TGCGCCAGCAGCTGGGACAGGGAAGAGACCCAGTACTTC.

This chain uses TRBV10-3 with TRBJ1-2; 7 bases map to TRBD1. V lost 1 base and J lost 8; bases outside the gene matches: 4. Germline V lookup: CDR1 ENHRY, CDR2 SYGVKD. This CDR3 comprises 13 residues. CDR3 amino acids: CAISEYGQEGYTF. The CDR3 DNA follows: TGTGCCATCAGTGAGTACGGACAGGAGGGCTACACCTTC.

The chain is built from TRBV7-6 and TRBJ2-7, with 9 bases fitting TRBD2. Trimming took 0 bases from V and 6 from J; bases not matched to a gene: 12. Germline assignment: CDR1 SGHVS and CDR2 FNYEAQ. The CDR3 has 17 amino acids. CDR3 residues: CASSLALAAGGLSEQYF. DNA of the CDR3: TGTGCCAGCAGCTTAGCGCTGGCAGCGGGGGGCCTCAGCGAGCAGTACTTC.